Shown below are 20 T cell receptor beta chains from a single sample sequenced in a study of T-cell memory formation after mild COVID-19. One entry per CDR3 protein results from TCRdb running MiXCR on the 5' RACE reads. The table shows some 310,000 distinct CDR3 sequences, with 20% to 25% occurring only once. Material: PBMCs or a T cell subset sorted from them (not recorded which). These TCRs come from a young man who had mild COVID-19 (a few samples of this study predate the infection). Cell type and time point are not known.

The genes are TRBV19 and TRBJ1-1, with 7 bases aligning to TRBD1. V trimming: 4 bases; J trimming: 5 bases; junction bases outside the gene matches: 4. Germline CDR1 is LNHDA and CDR2 is SQIVND (reference sequence). The CDR3 runs 13 residues. CDR3 coding DNA: TGTGCCAGTAGTAAGACAGGGTGGACTGAAGCTTTCTTT. Its protein product is CASSKTGWTEAFF. Based on the CDR3 plus reference TRBV19 and TRBJ1-1, the full variable domain is DGGITQSPKYLFRKEGQNVTLSCEQNLNHDAMYWYRQDPGQGLRLIYYSQIVNDFQKGDIAEGYSVSREKKESFPLTVTSAQKNPTAFYLCASSKTGWTEAFFGQGTRLTVV.

The chain has TRBV4-1 and TRBJ2-7; D not certain. V lost 0 bases to trimming and J lost 4 bases, with 13 bases between them. The CDR3 runs to 15 residues. Germline lookup yields CDR1 MGHRA and CDR2 YSYEKL. This CDR3 is CASSQDWEGFYEQYV. As DNA, the CDR3 is TGCGCCAGCAGCCAAGATTGGGAAGGTTTTTACGAGCAGTACGTC.

This chain links TRBV3-1 with TRBJ1-6, with D uncertain. The CDR3 consists of 14 residues. The germline V and J ends were trimmed by 3 bases and 4 bases, with 7 bases remaining between them. The germline CDR1 and CDR2 sequences are LGHDT and YNNKEL (reference sequence). In nucleotides, the CDR3 is TGTGCCAGCAGCCACACAGATTATAATTCACCCCTCCACTTT. Protein: CASSHTDYNSPLHF.

This clonotype was observed at least ten times. The J gene is TRBJ2-2, the V gene TRBV5-6, with a possible D match to TRBD1 (5 bases). The CDR3 is made up of 13 amino acids. Trimming stripped 2 bases from V and 6 bases from J, with 8 bases between. Germline V CDR1 and CDR2: SGHDT, YYEEEE. The CDR3 DNA reads as TGTGCCAGCAGCTTCGACAGATCCGGGGAGCTGTTTTTT. Amino acids: CASSFDRSGELFF.

The chain combines TRBV7-8 with TRBJ1-5; D is unclear. Germline CDR1 and CDR2: SGHVS and FQNEAQ. The CDR3 runs to 16 residues. Trimming removed 1 base from V and 4 bases from J, with 14 bases in between. CDR3 in amino acids: CASSLELGRRNQPQHF. The DNA for the CDR3 is TGTGCCAGCAGCTTAGAGTTGGGCAGGCGGAATCAGCCCCAGCATTTT. The full variable domain, its missing parts supplied by reference TRBV7-8 and TRBJ1-5, is GAGVSQSPRYKVAKRGQDVALRCDPISGHVSLFWYQQALGQGPEFLTYFQNEAQLDKSGLPSDRFFAERPEGSVSTLKIQRTQQEDSAVYLCASSLELGRRNQPQHFGDGTRLSIL.

This clonotype has a count of ten or more. The J gene is TRBJ1-2, the V gene TRBV12-3 or TRBV12-4; perhaps TRBD1 as D (6 bases). The ends were cut back, 5 bases at V and 4 bases at J, with 8 bases in the middle. The CDR3 extends over 12 amino acids. The CDR3 region has the DNA TGTGCCAGCAGTGAACAGGGCTATGGCTACACCTTC. As protein: CASSEQGYGYTF.

The chain couples TRBV9 to TRBJ1-2; D unresolved. Germline CDR1 and CDR2: SGDLS and YYNGEE. The CDR3 runs to 14 residues. The germline V and J ends were trimmed by 0 bases and 1 base, with 7 bases remaining between them. CDR3 amino acids: CASSVESVNYGYTF. As DNA, the CDR3 is TGTGCCAGCAGCGTAGAGTCTGTTAACTATGGCTACACCTTC.

There are many counts of this clonotype. The gene calls are TRBV7-6 and TRBJ2-7; tentatively, D is TRBD1 or TRBD2 (5 bases each). Germline lookup yields CDR1 SGHVS and CDR2 FNYEAQ. Trimming removed 2 bases from V and 1 base from J, with 12 bases in between. This CDR3 is 15 amino acids long. CDR3 in DNA: TGTGCCAGCAGCTTATCCGGGACGGCGTCCTACGAGCAGTACTTC. Residues: CASSLSGTASYEQYF.

The chain combines TRBV12-3 or TRBV12-4 with TRBJ2-6; tentatively, D is TRBD1 (6 bases). The germline V and J ends were trimmed by 5 bases and 2 bases, with 16 bases remaining between them. The length of the CDR3 is 17 residues. Here the CDR3 DNA reads TGTGCCAGCAGTGTGGACAGTGGTGTTCCTGGGGCCAACGTCCTGACTTTC. It specifies CASSVDSGVPGANVLTF.

The chain links TRBV5-1 to TRBJ2-5; D might be TRBD1 or TRBD2, each matching 5 bases. This CDR3 is 13 amino acids long. Germline CDR1 and CDR2: SGHRS and YFSETQ. The V end was cut by 5 bases, the J end by 4 bases, with 12 bases between. Written as DNA, the CDR3 is TGCGCCAGCAGTTTCGGGGCAAGAGAGACCCAGTACTTC. The encoded protein is CASSFGARETQYF.

The chain uses TRBV11-2 and TRBJ2-1; maybe TRBD1 (7 bases). The CDR3 loop spans 14 amino acids. CDR1 and CDR2 from the germline V gene are SGHAT and FQNNGV. V gave up 1 base and J gave up 8 bases, with 12 bases separating them. Here the CDR3 DNA reads TGTGCCAGCAGCTTAGGCGCAGGGGGGCATGAGCAGTTCTTC. It translates to CASSLGAGGHEQFF.

The chain employs TRBV11-1 and TRBJ2-7; D possibly matches TRBD1 or TRBD2 (5 bases each). With 1 base removed from V and 8 bases from J, the gap between germline ends came to 12 bases. Germline lookup yields CDR1 SGHAT and CDR2 FQDESV (reference sequence). The CDR3 extends over 13 amino acids. The CDR3 DNA reads TGTGCCAGCAGCTTAGTCGCAGGGACCCAGCAGTACTTC. This codes for CASSLVAGTQQYF.

This clonotype has a single count. The rearrangement joins TRBV6-5 to TRBJ1-1; D is perhaps TRBD1 (5 bases). CDR1 is MNHEY and CDR2 is SVGAGI in the germline V gene. This CDR3 contains 15 residues. Trimming cost V 7 bases and J 5 bases, with 20 bases left between them. The CDR3 sequence: CASTTSSGGWTEAFF. As DNA, the CDR3 is TGTGCCAGCACTACGTCCAGCGGGGGATGGACTGAAGCTTTCTTT.

This clonotype was picked up a small number of times. This chain joins TRBV12-3 or TRBV12-4 and TRBJ2-7, with 7 bases identical to TRBD1. J gave up 12 bases and V 4 bases, and 6 bases lay outside the gene matches. The CDR3 consists of 11 residues. The CDR3 region is CASSSRGTPYF. The CDR3 DNA reads TGTGCCAGCAGTTCCAGGGGGACACCGTACTTC.

This clonotype was seen a handful of times. This chain links TRBV12-3 or TRBV12-4 with TRBJ2-3; D perhaps matches TRBD2 (5 bases). V lost 2 bases, J lost 4 bases, and 13 bases lay in between. The CDR3 runs to 15 residues. CDR3 in DNA: TGTGCCAGCAGTTTAAGTCTTGCGGGTGCAGATACGCAGTATTTT. This gives the protein CASSLSLAGADTQYF.

The table lists this clonotype with a few counts. This rearrangement joins TRBV5-5 to TRBJ1-3; D remains ambiguous. Trimming removed 0 bases from V and 1 base from J, with 14 bases in between. This CDR3 comprises 17 residues. Germline CDR1 is SGHKS and CDR2 is YYEKEE (reference sequence). The CDR3 DNA reads as TGTGCCAGCAGCTTGGGAAGTGTTACAATTTCTGGAAACACCATATATTTT. It encodes CASSLGSVTISGNTIYF.

In its sample, this clonotype was seen a few times. The chain carries TRBV3-1 and TRBJ2-3, with D perhaps matching TRBD1 (5 bases). Between the trimmed V and J ends, which lost 1 base and 0 bases, there was a span of 17 bases. CDR1 and CDR2 (germline): LGHDT, YNNKEL (reference sequence). The CDR3 runs 18 residues. The CDR3 DNA follows: TGTGCCAGCAGCCAAGGACGGAGACAGAGCCCTAGCACAGATACGCAGTATTTT. This sequence encodes CASSQGRRQSPSTDTQYF.

In its sample, this clonotype was seen a few times. This sequence joins TRBV7-2 and TRBJ2-7, with a possible D match to TRBD2 (5 bases). The CDR3 contains 14 residues. CDR1 is SGHTA, CDR2 FQGNSA, per germline. Between the trimmed V and J ends, which lost 1 base and 5 bases, there was a span of 12 bases. The CDR3 DNA reads TGTGCCAGCAGCTTAGAAGAGGGCTACCACGAGCAGTACGTC. Amino acids: CASSLEEGYHEQYV.

This clonotype was observed a few times. This chain links TRBV7-6 with TRBJ1-2; tentative D call: TRBD1 (5 bases). V dropped 0 bases and J dropped 4 bases, with 9 bases sitting between them. The CDR3 loop spans 14 amino acids. From germline, CDR1 is SGHVS and CDR2 FNYEAQ. In DNA, the CDR3 is TGTGCCAGCAGCTTAGCGCTCGGGGCCTATGGCTACACCTTC. Its translation is CASSLALGAYGYTF.

This clonotype was observed a handful of times. The chain recombines TRBV4-3 with TRBJ1-1, with D maybe TRBD1 (6 bases). The V and J ends lost 1 base and 6 bases respectively, with 9 bases between them. Germline CDR1 reads LGHNA; CDR2 reads YSLEER. The CDR3 contains 13 residues. The CDR3 reads CASSQGGQPEAFF. The CDR3 nucleotides read TGCGCCAGCAGCCAAGGGGGGCAGCCTGAAGCTTTCTTT.